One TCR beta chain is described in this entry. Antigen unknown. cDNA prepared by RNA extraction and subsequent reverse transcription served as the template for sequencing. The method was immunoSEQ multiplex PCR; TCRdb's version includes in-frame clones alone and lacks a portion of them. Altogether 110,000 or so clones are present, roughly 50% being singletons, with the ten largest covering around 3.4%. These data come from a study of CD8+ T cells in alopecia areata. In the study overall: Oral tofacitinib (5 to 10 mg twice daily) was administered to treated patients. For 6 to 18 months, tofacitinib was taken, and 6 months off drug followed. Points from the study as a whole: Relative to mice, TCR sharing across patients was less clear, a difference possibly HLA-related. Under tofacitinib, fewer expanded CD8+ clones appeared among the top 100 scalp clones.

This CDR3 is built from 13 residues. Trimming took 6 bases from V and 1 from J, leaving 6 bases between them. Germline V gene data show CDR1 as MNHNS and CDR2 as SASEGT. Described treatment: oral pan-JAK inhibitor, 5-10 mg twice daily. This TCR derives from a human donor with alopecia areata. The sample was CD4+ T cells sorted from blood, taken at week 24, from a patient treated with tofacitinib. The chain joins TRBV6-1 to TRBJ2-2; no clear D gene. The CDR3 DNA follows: TGTGCCAGCAGGGGTATGAACACCGGGGAGCTGTTTTTT. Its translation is CASRGMNTGELFF.